These 21 T cell receptor beta chains came from one sample sequenced in a study of T cells in Graves' hyperthyroidism and ophthalmopathy. TCR beta CDR3 region amplification was performed from RNA transcripts. The HTBI set primed first-round TCR CDR3 RT-PCR. TCRdb passed the multiplex PCR reads through MiXCR, listing each CDR3 protein once. The table lists a few hundred thousand distinct CDR3 sequences, over 20% of them singletons. Input material: blood. These receptor sequences come from a woman aged 45-60 years with Graves' hyperthyroidism.

This clonotype showed up many times. The chain links TRBV5-1 to TRBJ1-2; D unresolved. With 4 bases removed from V and 0 bases from J, the gap between germline ends came to 13 bases. The CDR3 loop spans 15 amino acids. Germline V gene lookup returns CDR1 SGHRS and CDR2 YFSETQ. The CDR3: CASSLARHANYGYTF. DNA for the CDR3: TGCGCCAGCAGCCTTGCTAGGCATGCTAACTATGGCTACACCTTC.

This clonotype was observed a few times. This chain joins TRBV3-1 and TRBJ2-1, with TRBD1 matching 8 bases. Trimming cost V 2 bases and J 9 bases; bases outside gene matches: 9. The CDR3 extends over 15 amino acids. Germline CDR1 LGHDT, CDR2 YNNKEL (reference sequence). The CDR3 here is CASSQRTGSSGEQFF. The CDR3 region has the DNA TGTGCCAGCAGCCAACGGACAGGGTCCTCCGGTGAGCAGTTCTTC.

This clonotype was detected ten times or more. The J gene is TRBJ2-2, the V gene TRBV14; 11 nucleotides agree with TRBD1. The CDR3 loop spans 17 amino acids. V lost 0 bases to trimming and J lost 5 bases; unmatched junction nucleotides: 5. The germline V gene encodes CDR1 SGHDN and CDR2 FVKESK. The CDR3 DNA sequence: TGTGCCAGCAGCCAAGATGGACGGGACAGGGGGACCGGGGAGCTGTTTTTT. It translates to CASSQDGRDRGTGELFF.

This clonotype was seen repeatedly, ten times or more. The chain employs TRBV28 and TRBJ2-1; 7 bases align to TRBD2. The CDR3 sequence is 14 residues long. V trimming: 5 bases; J trimming: 2 bases; junction bases outside the gene matches: 3. From germline, CDR1 is MDHEN and CDR2 SYDVKM. In DNA form, the CDR3 reads TGTGCCAGCAGTAGGGAGGGCCCCTACAATGAGCAGTTCTTC. Its protein product is CASSREGPYNEQFF.

This clonotype showed up just a few times. V gene TRBV24-1 combines with J gene TRBJ1-3; the D is unclear. The CDR3 extends over 17 amino acids. Trimming removed 0 bases at V and 0 bases at J, with 11 bases between. Per the germline V gene, CDR1 is KGHDR and CDR2 is SFDVKD. CDR3 region: CATSDLQEDLSGNTIYF. Here the CDR3 DNA reads TGTGCCACCAGTGATTTGCAAGAGGACCTCTCTGGAAACACCATATATTTT.

The rearrangement joins TRBV4-1 to TRBJ1-4; D not resolved. Germline V gene lookup returns CDR1 MGHRA and CDR2 YSYEKL. The CDR3 covers 16 residues. Trimming took 3 bases from V and 0 from J, leaving 11 bases between them. CDR3 nucleotides: TGCGCCAGCAGCCAGCGTGGAGCAGCAACTAATGAAAAACTGTTTTTT. Encoded protein: CASSQRGAATNEKLFF.

The CDR3 region has the DNA TGTGCTAGTGGTTTCGAAAAGAATCAGCCCCAGCATTTT. This gives the protein CASGFEKNQPQHF. The chain links TRBV12-5 to TRBJ1-5; D remains ambiguous. This CDR3 is built from 13 residues. Trimming shortened V by 3 bases and J by 4 bases, and 7 bases separated the two germline ends. Looked up from germline, CDR1 is LGHNT and CDR2 is FRNRAP.

This clonotype was observed many times. The chain couples TRBV6-1 to TRBJ2-7, with a tentative D call TRBD1 (5 bases). Germline V gene lookup returns CDR1 MNHNS and CDR2 SASEGT. The CDR3 totals 16 residues. The V end was cut by 5 bases, the J end by 3 bases, with 20 bases between. CDR3 amino acids: CASSLSSGSPFYEQYF. The CDR3, as DNA: TGTGCCAGCAGTTTGAGCTCAGGGTCTCCTTTCTACGAGCAGTACTTC.

V and J are TRBV7-8 and TRBJ1-5; no definite D call. With 2 bases removed from V and 3 bases from J, the gap between germline ends came to 5 bases. The CDR3 spans 13 residues. Germline CDR1 and CDR2: SGHVS and FQNEAQ. Here the CDR3 DNA reads TGTGCCAGCAGCTTAAAAGTCAATCAGCCCCAGCATTTT. Translation: CASSLKVNQPQHF. The variable domain in full, completed from reference TRBV7-8 and TRBJ1-5, reads GAGVSQSPRYKVAKRGQDVALRCDPISGHVSLFWYQQALGQGPEFLTYFQNEAQLDKSGLPSDRFFAERPEGSVSTLKIQRTQQEDSAVYLCASSLKVNQPQHFGDGTRLSIL.

This clonotype appeared many times. The chain couples TRBV29-1 to TRBJ2-7; 8 nucleotides match TRBD1. Germline CDR1 and CDR2: SQVTM and ANQGSEA. The CDR3 totals 11 residues. The V and J ends lost 6 bases and 5 bases, in that order; junction bases with no gene match: 3. The CDR3 coding sequence is TGCAGCGTCCTGACAGGGGACGAGCAGTACTTC. Encoded protein: CSVLTGDEQYF.

The rearrangement uses TRBV28 and TRBJ1-2; D possibly corresponds to TRBD1 (5 bases). Germline assignment: CDR1 MDHEN and CDR2 SYDVKM. Trimming pared 3 bases from V and 4 bases from J, leaving 15 bases between. The CDR3 totals 15 residues. The CDR3 bases are TGTGCCAGCAGTTTTTTTAGGGCGCAGGGCTATGGCTACACCTTC. This encodes CASSFFRAQGYGYTF.

This clonotype was detected only a few times. The chain carries TRBV20-1 and TRBJ2-3; TRBD2 aligns across 14 bases. Losses at the gene ends were 5 bases for V and 5 bases for J; bases not matched to a gene: 12. The CDR3 contains 17 residues. The germline CDR1 and CDR2 sequences are DFQATT and SNEGSKA (reference sequence). CDR3 in amino acids: CSALPLGLAGEKDTQYF. CDR3 coding DNA: TGCAGTGCTTTGCCACTGGGACTAGCGGGAGAGAAAGATACGCAGTATTTT.

This clonotype has only a few counts. The conserved phenylalanine or tryptophan normally closing the CDR3 is absent here, so this likely arose from a read error. The chain is built from TRBV5-6 and TRBJ1-1; D gene unclear. Germline V gives CDR1 SGHDT, CDR2 YYEEEE. V lost 4 bases and J 1 base, leaving 14 bases between the germline ends. CDR3 length: 15 amino acids. The chain's CDR3 is CASSPTRSRNTEAFS. The CDR3 nucleotides are TGTGCCAGCAGCCCTACCCGAAGCAGGAACACTGAAGCTTTCTCT.

This clonotype was detected many times. The rearrangement uses TRBV2 and TRBJ2-2; 13 nucleotides match TRBD2. The J segment lost 4 bases and the V segment lost 6 bases, leaving 8 bases of the junction unmatched. CDR3 length: 17 residues. Germline values: CDR1 SNHLY, CDR2 FYNNEI. For the CDR3, the DNA is TGTGCCAGCAGCGCGGGACTAGCGGGGAGCGGCACCGGGGAGCTGTTTTTT. Translation: CASSAGLAGSGTGELFF.

This clonotype was counted at least ten times. The rearrangement joins TRBV28 to TRBJ1-2; D is ambiguous. This CDR3 spans 16 amino acids. Per germline, CDR1 MDHEN and CDR2 SYDVKM. The V end lost 2 bases, the J end lost 7 bases, and 20 bases lay between the germline ends. The DNA of the CDR3 is TGTGCCAGCAGTTTAATGGACGTTGTGGGAGTAGGTGGCTACACCTTC. Translation: CASSLMDVVGVGGYTF.

The rearrangement uses TRBV5-1 and TRBJ2-5, with 8 bases lining up with TRBD2. J was trimmed by 3 bases and V by 5 bases; bases with no gene match: 9. The CDR3 has 15 residues. Germline CDR1 is SGHRS and CDR2 is YFSETQ. CDR3 amino acids: CASSRTTAGEETQYF. CDR3 in DNA: TGCGCCAGCAGTCGAACCACAGCGGGGGAAGAGACCCAGTACTTC.

This chain uses TRBV27 with TRBJ2-7; 9 bases match TRBD1. J lost 0 bases, V lost 5 bases, and 5 bases had no gene match. CDR3 size: 15 residues. Germline lookup yields CDR1 MNHEY and CDR2 SMNVEV (reference sequence). This CDR3 is CASSRTGALSYEQYF. CDR3 DNA sequence: TGTGCCAGCAGTAGGACAGGGGCCCTCTCCTACGAGCAGTACTTC.

This clonotype was recorded at least ten times. The chain combines TRBV29-1 with TRBJ1-1; D perhaps matches TRBD1 (6 bases). The CDR3 length is 11 residues. Trimming took off 4 bases at V and 7 bases at J, with 10 bases between the two ends. The V gene's germline CDR1 is SQVTM and CDR2 ANQGSEA. This CDR3 is CSVVGGVEAFF. CDR3 sequence (DNA): TGCAGCGTTGTAGGGGGGGTTGAAGCTTTCTTT.

The J gene is TRBJ2-1, the V gene TRBV20-1, with D possibly matching TRBD1 (5 bases). Trimming shortened V by 2 bases and J by 6 bases, and 23 bases separated the two germline ends. The CDR3 is 17 amino acids. Germline V gene data show CDR1 as DFQATT and CDR2 as SNEGSKA (reference sequence). DNA for the CDR3: TGCAGTGCTAGATACGGCAGGGTGGATTTTGTAAGCAATGAGCAGTTCTTC. Translating gives CSARYGRVDFVSNEQFF.

This clonotype was observed a few times. The rearrangement joins TRBV20-1 to TRBJ2-2, with TRBD1 identical over 11 bases. Germline V gives CDR1 DFQATT, CDR2 SNEGSKA (reference sequence). The CDR3 is 14 amino acids. J gave up 4 bases and V 5 bases, and 3 bases lay outside the gene matches. The CDR3 nucleotides read TGCAGTGCTTTGGACAGGGGGCCCACCGGGGAGCTGTTTTTT. Protein sequence: CSALDRGPTGELFF.

This clonotype came up many times. The chain is built from TRBV5-1 and TRBJ2-5, with D unclear. The germline V and J ends were trimmed by 1 base and 2 bases, with 9 bases remaining between them. Germline CDR1 SGHRS, CDR2 YFSETQ. This CDR3 region has 14 residues. Here the CDR3 reads CASSLTAAQETQYF. CDR3 sequence (DNA): TGCGCCAGCAGCTTGACGGCAGCTCAAGAGACCCAGTACTTC.